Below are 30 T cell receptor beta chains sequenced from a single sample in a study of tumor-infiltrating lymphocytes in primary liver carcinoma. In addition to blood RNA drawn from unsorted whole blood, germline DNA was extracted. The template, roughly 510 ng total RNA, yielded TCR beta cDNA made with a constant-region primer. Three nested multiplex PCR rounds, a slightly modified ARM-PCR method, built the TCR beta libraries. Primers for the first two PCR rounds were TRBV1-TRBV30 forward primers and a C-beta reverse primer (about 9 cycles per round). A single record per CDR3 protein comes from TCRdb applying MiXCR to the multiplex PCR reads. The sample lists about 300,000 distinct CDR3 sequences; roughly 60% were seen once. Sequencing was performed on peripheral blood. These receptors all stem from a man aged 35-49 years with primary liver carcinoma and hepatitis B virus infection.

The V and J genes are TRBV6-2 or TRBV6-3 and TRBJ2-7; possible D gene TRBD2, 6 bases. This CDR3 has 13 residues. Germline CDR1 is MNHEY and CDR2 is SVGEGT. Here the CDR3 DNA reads TGTGTCATGGACCGCGGGACCTCCTACGAGCAGTACTTC. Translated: CVMDRGTSYEQYF.

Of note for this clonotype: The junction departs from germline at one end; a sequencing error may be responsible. This CDR3 reads CASRTRRQPDTLYF. The DNA for the CDR3 is TGTGCTAGCAGAACTAGGCGTCAGCCAGATACGCTGTATTTT. The V call is TRBV11-2, the J call TRBJ2-3, with TRBD2 as a possible D gene (5 bases). This CDR3 region has 14 residues. Germline CDR1 is SGHAT and CDR2 is FQNNGV.

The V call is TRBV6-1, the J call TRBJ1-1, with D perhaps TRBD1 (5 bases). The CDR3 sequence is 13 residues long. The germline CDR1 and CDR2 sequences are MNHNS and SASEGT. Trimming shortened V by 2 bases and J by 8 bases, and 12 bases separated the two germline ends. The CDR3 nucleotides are TGTGCCAGCAGTGAACGCGGGGACCGCGAAGCTTTCTTT. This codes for CASSERGDREAFF.

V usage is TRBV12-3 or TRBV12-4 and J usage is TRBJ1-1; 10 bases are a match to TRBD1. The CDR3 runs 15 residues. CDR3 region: CTNSFPTGGRTEAFF. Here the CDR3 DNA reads TGTACCAACAGTTTCCCGACAGGGGGCCGGACTGAAGCTTTCTTT.

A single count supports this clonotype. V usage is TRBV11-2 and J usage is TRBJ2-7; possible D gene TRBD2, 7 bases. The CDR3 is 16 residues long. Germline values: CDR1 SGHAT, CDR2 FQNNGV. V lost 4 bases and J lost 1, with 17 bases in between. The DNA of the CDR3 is TGTGCCAGCAGCTCCTTAGGGGGGGACAAGTCCTACGAGCAGTACTTC. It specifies CASSSLGGDKSYEQYF. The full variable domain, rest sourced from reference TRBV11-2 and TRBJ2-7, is EAGVAQSPRYKIIEKRQSVAFWCNPISGHATLYWYQQILGQGPKLLIQFQNNGVVDDSQLPKDRFSAERLKGVDSTLKIQPAKLEDSAVYLCASSSLGGDKSYEQYFGPGTRLTVT.

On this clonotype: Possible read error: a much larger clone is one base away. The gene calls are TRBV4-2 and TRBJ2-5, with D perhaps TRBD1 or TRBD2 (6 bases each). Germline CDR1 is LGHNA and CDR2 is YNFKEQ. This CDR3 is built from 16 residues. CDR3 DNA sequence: TGTGCCAGCAGCCAAGACGACAGGAAAGGGGAGGAGATCCAGTACTTC. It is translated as CASSQDDRKGEEIQYF.

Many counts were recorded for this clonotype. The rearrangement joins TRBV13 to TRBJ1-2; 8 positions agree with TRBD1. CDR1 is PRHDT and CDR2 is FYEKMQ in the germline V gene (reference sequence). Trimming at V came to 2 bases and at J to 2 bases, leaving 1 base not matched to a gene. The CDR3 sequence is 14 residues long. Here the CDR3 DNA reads TGTGCCAGCAGCTTAAGACAGGGGAACTATGGCTACACCTTC. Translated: CASSLRQGNYGYTF.

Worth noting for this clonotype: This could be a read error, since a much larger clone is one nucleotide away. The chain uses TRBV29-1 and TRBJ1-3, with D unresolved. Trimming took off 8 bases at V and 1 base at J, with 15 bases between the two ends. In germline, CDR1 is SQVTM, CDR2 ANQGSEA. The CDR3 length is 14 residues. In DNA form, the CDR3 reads TGCAGCATATCGCCAAGTCCTTCTGGAAACACCATATATTTT. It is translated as CSISPSPSGNTIYF.

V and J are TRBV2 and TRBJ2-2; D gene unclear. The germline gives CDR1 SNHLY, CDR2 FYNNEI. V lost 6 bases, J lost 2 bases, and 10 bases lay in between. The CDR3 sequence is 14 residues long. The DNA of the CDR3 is TGTGCCAGCAGCGGCGGAATTAACACCGGGGAGCTGTTTTTT. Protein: CASSGGINTGELFF.

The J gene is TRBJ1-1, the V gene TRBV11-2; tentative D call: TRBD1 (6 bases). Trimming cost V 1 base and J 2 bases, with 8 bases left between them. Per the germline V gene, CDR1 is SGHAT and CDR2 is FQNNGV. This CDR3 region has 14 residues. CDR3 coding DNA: TGTGCCAGCAGCTTAGGGGGGCCCAACACTGAAGCTTTCTTT. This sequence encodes CASSLGGPNTEAFF.

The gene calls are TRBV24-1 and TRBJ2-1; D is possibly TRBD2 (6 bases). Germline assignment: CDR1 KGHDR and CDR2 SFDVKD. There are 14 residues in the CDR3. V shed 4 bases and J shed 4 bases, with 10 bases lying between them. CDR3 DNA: TGTGCCACCAGTGACTCGGAGGGTTACAATGAGCAGTTCTTC. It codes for CATSDSEGYNEQFF.

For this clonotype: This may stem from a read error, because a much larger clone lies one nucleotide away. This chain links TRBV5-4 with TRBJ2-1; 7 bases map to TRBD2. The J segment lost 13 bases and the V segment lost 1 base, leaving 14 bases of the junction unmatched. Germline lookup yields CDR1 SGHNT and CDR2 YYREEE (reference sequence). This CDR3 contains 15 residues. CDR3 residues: CASSLTSESYNGQFF. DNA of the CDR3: TGTGCCAGCAGCTTGACTAGCGAGAGTTACAATGGCCAGTTCTTC.

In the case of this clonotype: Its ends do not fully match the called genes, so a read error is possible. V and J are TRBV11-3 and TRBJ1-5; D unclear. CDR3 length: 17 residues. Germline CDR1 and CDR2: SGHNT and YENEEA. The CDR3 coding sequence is TGTGCCAGCAGCCCCTCGGGTCAGAGGATTAGCAATCAGTCCCAGCATTTC. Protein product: CASSPSGQRISNQSQHF.

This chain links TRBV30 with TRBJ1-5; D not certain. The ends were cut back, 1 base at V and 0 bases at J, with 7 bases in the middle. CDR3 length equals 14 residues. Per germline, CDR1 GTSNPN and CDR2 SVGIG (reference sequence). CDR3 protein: CAWSGTNSNQPQHF. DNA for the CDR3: TGTGCCTGGAGTGGAACTAATAGCAATCAGCCCCAGCATTTT. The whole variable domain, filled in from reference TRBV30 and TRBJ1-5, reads SQTIHQWPATLVQPVGSPLSLECTVEGTSNPNLYWYRQAAGRGLQLLFYSVGIGQISSEVPQNLSASRPQDRQFILSSKKLLLSDSGFYLCAWSGTNSNQPQHFGDGTRLSIL.

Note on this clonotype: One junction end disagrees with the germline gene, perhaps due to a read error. CDR3 coding DNA: TGCGCCAGCAACAGAAGAAGCACAGGGAACACAGATACGCAGTATTTT. It yields the protein CASNRRSTGNTDTQYF. The chain employs TRBV11-2 and TRBJ2-3; D is possibly TRBD1 (6 bases). The V gene's germline CDR1 is SGHAT and CDR2 FQNNGV. The CDR3 sequence is 16 residues long. Full variable domain (remainder filled in from reference TRBV11-2 and TRBJ2-3): EAGVAQSPRYKIIEKRQSVAFWCNPISGHATLYWYQQILGQGPKLLIQFQNNGVVDDSQLPKDRFSAERLKGVDSTLKIQPAKLEDSAVYLCASNRRSTGNTDTQYFGPGTRLTVL.

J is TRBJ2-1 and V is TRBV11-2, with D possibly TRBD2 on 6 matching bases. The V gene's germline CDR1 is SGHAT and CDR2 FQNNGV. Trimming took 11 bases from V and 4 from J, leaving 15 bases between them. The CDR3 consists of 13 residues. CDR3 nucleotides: TGTGCCCGTAGCCTCCGGGAGTACAATGAGCAGTTCTTC. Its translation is CARSLREYNEQFF.

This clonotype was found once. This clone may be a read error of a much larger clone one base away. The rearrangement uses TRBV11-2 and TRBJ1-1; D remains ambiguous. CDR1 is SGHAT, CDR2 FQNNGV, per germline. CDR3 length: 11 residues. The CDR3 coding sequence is TGTGCCAGCAGCTTAGAGACTGGAGCTTTCTTT. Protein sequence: CASSLETGAFF.

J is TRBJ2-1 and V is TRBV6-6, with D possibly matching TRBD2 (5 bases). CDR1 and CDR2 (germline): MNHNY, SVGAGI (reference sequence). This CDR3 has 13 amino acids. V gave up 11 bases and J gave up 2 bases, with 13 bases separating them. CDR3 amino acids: CAGTAETYNEQFF. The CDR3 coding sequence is TGTGCCGGCACAGCGGAAACCTACAATGAGCAGTTCTTC.

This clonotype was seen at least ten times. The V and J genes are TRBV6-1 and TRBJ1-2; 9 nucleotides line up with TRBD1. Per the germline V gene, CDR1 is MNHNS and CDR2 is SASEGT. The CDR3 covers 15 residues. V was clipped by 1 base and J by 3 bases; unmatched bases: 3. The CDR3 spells CASSEGQGGYYGYTF. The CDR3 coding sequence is TGTGCCAGCAGTGAAGGACAGGGGGGTTACTATGGCTACACCTTC.

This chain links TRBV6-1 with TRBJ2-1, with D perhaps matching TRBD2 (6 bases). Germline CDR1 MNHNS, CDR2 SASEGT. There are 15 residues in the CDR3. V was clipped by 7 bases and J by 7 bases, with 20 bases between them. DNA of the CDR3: TGTGCCAGCACTATCGAGGAGGAGGGCCTAAATGAGCAGTTCTTC. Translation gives CASTIEEEGLNEQFF.

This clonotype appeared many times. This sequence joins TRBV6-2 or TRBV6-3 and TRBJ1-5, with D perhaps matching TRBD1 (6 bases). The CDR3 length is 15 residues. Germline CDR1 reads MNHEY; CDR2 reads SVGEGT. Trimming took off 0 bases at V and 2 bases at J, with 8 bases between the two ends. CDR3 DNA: TGTGCCAGCAGTTACTCGCGACAGGGCAATCAGCCCCAGCATTTT. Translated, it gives CASSYSRQGNQPQHF.

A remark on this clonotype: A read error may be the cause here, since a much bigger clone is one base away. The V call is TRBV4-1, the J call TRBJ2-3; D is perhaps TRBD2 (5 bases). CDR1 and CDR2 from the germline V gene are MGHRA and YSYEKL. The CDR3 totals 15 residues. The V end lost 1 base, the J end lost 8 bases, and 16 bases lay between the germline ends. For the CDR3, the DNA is TGCGCCAGCAGCCAAGGTTCGAGGGAGCGAGCTACGCAGTATTTT. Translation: CASSQGSRERATQYF.

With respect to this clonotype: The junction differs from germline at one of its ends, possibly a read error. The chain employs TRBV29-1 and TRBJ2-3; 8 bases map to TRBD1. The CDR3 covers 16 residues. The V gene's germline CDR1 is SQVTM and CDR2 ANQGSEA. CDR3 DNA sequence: TGCAGTGTTAGGGGGACCGGACAGGGTAATACAGATCCGCAGTATTTT. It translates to CSVRGTGQGNTDPQYF.

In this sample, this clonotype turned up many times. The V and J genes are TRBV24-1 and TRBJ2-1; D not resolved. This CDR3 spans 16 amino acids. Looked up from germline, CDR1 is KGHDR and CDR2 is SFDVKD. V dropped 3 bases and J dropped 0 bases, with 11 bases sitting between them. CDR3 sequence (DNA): TGTGCCACCAGTGATGCCAGTATTAGCTCCTACAATGAGCAGTTCTTC. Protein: CATSDASISSYNEQFF.

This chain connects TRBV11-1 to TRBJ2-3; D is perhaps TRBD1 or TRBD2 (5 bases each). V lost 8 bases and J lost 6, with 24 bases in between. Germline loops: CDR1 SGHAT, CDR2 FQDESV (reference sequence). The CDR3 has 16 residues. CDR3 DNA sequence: TGTGCCAGCGGCTCCCGGGACCCGCTCCCCACTGATACGCAGTATTTT. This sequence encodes CASGSRDPLPTDTQYF.

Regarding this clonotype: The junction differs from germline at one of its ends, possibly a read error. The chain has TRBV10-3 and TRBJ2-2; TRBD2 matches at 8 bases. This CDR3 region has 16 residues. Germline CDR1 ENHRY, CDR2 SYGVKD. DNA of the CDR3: TGTGCCATCAGTCCGACTAGCGTTTCGAACACCGGGGAGCTGGTTTTT. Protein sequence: CAISPTSVSNTGELVF.

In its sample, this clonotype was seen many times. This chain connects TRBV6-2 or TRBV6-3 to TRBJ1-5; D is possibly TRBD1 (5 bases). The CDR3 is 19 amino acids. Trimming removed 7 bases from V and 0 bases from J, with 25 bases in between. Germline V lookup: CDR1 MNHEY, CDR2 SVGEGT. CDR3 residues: CASTSSPGAGYYSNQPQHF. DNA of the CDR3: TGTGCCAGCACCTCAAGTCCCGGAGCAGGGTACTATAGCAATCAGCCCCAGCATTTT.

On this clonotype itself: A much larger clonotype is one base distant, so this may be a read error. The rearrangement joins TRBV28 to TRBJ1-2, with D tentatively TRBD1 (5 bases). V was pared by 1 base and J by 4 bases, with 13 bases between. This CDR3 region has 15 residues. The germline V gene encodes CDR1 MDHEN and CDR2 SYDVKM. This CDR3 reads CASSLSQDKGYGYTF. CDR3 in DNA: TGTGCCAGCAGTTTATCACAGGACAAGGGCTATGGCTACACCTTC.

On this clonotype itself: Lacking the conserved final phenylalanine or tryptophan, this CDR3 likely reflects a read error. CDR3 sequence (DNA): TGTGCCAGCAGCTTGGTGGTATTAGCGGGAGACCCCGGGGAGCTGTTTTCT. Amino acid sequence: CASSLVVLAGDPGELFS. The V and J genes are TRBV5-4 and TRBJ2-2; 9 nucleotides agree with TRBD2. Germline-derived CDR1 and CDR2 are SGHNT and YYREEE (reference sequence). The CDR3 is 17 residues long. V shed 0 bases and J 6 bases; nucleotides not matched to a gene: 9.

CDR3 loop: CASSLVSKDQPQYF. DNA of the CDR3: TGTGCCAGCAGCTTGGTGTCAAAAGATCAGCCCCAGTATTTT. This rearrangement joins TRBV5-5 to TRBJ1-5; unclear D gene. Gene TRBJ2-3 matches the end of the DNA better, so the J call may be wrong. The CDR3 totals 14 residues. Per germline, CDR1 SGHKS and CDR2 YYEKEE (reference sequence).